The present entry profiles one T cell receptor beta chain with its context. Its antigen remains unknown. Donation came from healthy HIV-negative adults that had no recent acute infections or vaccinations. The CDR3 loop spans 12 amino acids. Trimming pared 0 bases from V and 6 bases from J, leaving 6 bases between. The germline V gene encodes CDR1 MNHNS and CDR2 SASEGT. Samples underwent the assay at deep level. Repertoires were generated with immunoSEQ multiplex PCR, while TCRdb's copy carries only in-frame clones and drops some. Of about 2 million clones listed, roughly 94% are singletons. The data stem from a study of shared clonotypes between healthy human individuals. Overall study results and limits: Rarefaction curves obtained for sorted subsets showed sequencing incomplete despite large depth.

The chain uses TRBV6-1 and TRBJ2-7; D not resolved. Input material: naive CD4+ T cells sorted from blood. As to subset: CD45RA+ positively selected. The TCR sequence derives from a man aged 18-30 years in good health. The CDR3 DNA follows: TGTGCCAGCAGTGAAGCGCCCGGCGAGCAGTACTTC. Its translation is CASSEAPGEQYF.